The 12 T cell receptor beta chains reported below all come from one sample, sequenced in a study of early stage breast cancer tumors. Sequencing was performed with immunoSEQ multiplex PCR; in TCRdb, only in-frame clones are kept and a portion is missing. The profile shows fewer than 30,000 clones, about 59% of them singletons. Material: breast tumor tissue. These receptors originate from a person aged 45-60 years with breast cancer.

This clone was seen ten or more times. V gene TRBV11-2 combines with J gene TRBJ2-7; 8 nucleotides line up with TRBD2. Germline CDR1 and CDR2: SGHAT and FQNNGV. With 4 bases clipped from V and 0 bases from J, the junction kept 5 bases outside the gene matches. The CDR3 has 15 residues. The CDR3 spells CASSWAGGFSYEQYF. The CDR3 DNA reads as TGTGCCAGCAGCTGGGCGGGGGGATTCTCCTACGAGCAGTACTTC.

The J gene is TRBJ2-3, the V gene TRBV18; D unresolved. The CDR3 has 15 amino acids. V gave up 5 bases and J gave up 1 base, with 13 bases separating them. Per germline, CDR1 KGHSH and CDR2 LQKENI. The CDR3 bases are TGTGCCAGCTCATCAAGCCGTCGCGGCACAGATACGCAGTATTTT. Translation gives CASSSSRRGTDTQYF.

This clone is a singleton in its sample. V is TRBV6-5 and J is TRBJ2-1; 13 bases align to TRBD2. The CDR3 runs 15 residues. Germline V gene lookup returns CDR1 MNHEY and CDR2 SVGAGI. Unmatched junction bases numbered 5, after V lost 3 bases and J lost 9 bases. CDR3 coding DNA: TGTGCCAGCAGTTATGGACTAGCGGGAGTTAGTGAGCAGTTCTTC. Protein product: CASSYGLAGVSEQFF.

This chain uses TRBV5-1 with TRBJ2-7; 9 bases map to TRBD2. With 2 bases clipped from V and 6 bases from J, the junction kept 6 bases outside the gene matches. The CDR3 covers 14 residues. The germline V gene encodes CDR1 SGHRS and CDR2 YFSETQ. The CDR3 here is CASSFSGSSSEQYF. The CDR3 nucleotides read TGCGCCAGCAGCTTTAGCGGGAGTTCAAGCGAGCAGTACTTC.

The gene calls are TRBV5-6 and TRBJ1-2; TRBD1 matches 8 bases. CDR3 size: 13 residues. The germline V gene has CDR1 SGHDT and CDR2 YYEEEE. V was clipped by 4 bases and J by 3 bases; unmatched bases: 2. The CDR3 protein is CASSQQGDYGYTF. The CDR3 nucleotides read TGTGCCAGCAGCCAACAGGGGGACTATGGCTACACCTTC.

The chain recombines TRBV18 with TRBJ2-7; 10 bases line up with TRBD2. Trimming at V came to 6 bases and at J to 5 bases, leaving 10 bases not matched to a gene. This CDR3 has 15 residues. Per the germline V gene, CDR1 is KGHSH and CDR2 is LQKENI. The CDR3 bases are TGTGCCAGCTCTCTCGGACTAGCGGACGCCAACGAGCAGTACTTC. As protein: CASSLGLADANEQYF.

The chain employs TRBV5-1 and TRBJ2-5; 7 bases are a match to TRBD1. V dropped 0 bases and J dropped 2; count of bases not matched to a gene: 4. CDR1 and CDR2 from the germline V gene are SGHRS and YFSETQ. The CDR3 is 15 residues long. CDR3 nucleotide sequence: TGCGCCAGCAGCTTGGGGGACAGCAGACAAGAGACCCAGTACTTC. Translating it yields CASSLGDSRQETQYF.

This clone appeared a few times. V usage is TRBV10-3 and J usage is TRBJ2-5; maybe TRBD1 (6 bases). The V end was cut by 7 bases, the J end by 5 bases, with 17 bases between. This CDR3 region has 14 residues. Germline V gene lookup returns CDR1 ENHRY and CDR2 SYGVKD. CDR3: CAITPGRGGETQYF. In DNA, the CDR3 is TGTGCCATCACGCCGGGCAGGGGTGGGGAGACCCAGTACTTC.

The J gene is TRBJ1-2, the V gene TRBV12-5; D not resolved. The CDR3 runs to 17 residues. V shed 0 bases and J shed 5 bases, with 19 bases lying between them. Germline-derived CDR1 and CDR2 are LGHNT and FRNRAP. The CDR3 DNA sequence: TGTGCTAGTGGTTTGGTACGGCATCTACAGAAACTTTATGGCTACACCTTC. Encoded protein: CASGLVRHLQKLYGYTF.

This clone was found once. The chain joins TRBV7-2 to TRBJ2-3; no firm D call. There are 13 residues in the CDR3. The germline V gene encodes CDR1 SGHTA and CDR2 FQGNSA. The ends were cut back, 2 bases at V and 5 bases at J, with 8 bases in the middle. The CDR3 DNA is TGTGCCAGCAGCTTATTGATAGGAGATACGCAGTATTTT. Its translation: CASSLLIGDTQYF.

The chain uses TRBV7-9 and TRBJ2-1; weak D call: TRBD1 (5 bases). Trimming took off 3 bases at V and 3 bases at J, with 9 bases between the two ends. There are 14 residues in the CDR3. CDR1 and CDR2 (germline): SEHNR, FQNEAQ (reference sequence). CDR3 loop: CASSFRVGYNEQFF. The CDR3 coding sequence is TGTGCCAGCAGCTTCAGGGTAGGCTACAATGAGCAGTTCTTC.

This clone turned up a few times. V and J are TRBV5-4 and TRBJ1-2, with 10 bases fitting TRBD1. Germline V CDR1 and CDR2: SGHNT, YYREEE (reference sequence). This CDR3 is built from 15 residues. J gave up 8 bases and V 0 bases, and 7 bases lay outside the gene matches. The CDR3 sequence: CASSLGGQGLSGYTF. CDR3 sequence (DNA): TGTGCCAGCAGCTTGGGGGGACAGGGGTTGTCGGGCTACACCTTC.